This TCR beta chain was identified during a study of early T cells in non-severe SARS-CoV-2 infection. Study summary: Sequencing used unsorted whole-blood bulk RNA, so chains lack pairing.

Trimming left V 4 bases short and J 1 base short, with 13 bases between. This CDR3 region has 15 residues. Germline CDR1 reads SGHAT; CDR2 reads FQNNGV. General study findings and limits: Sequences matched to VDJdb favored anti-spike CD8 responses, while private and CD4 specificities were missed.

This clonotype was detected only a few times. Its antigen remains unidentified. Unique molecular identifier tags were affixed to discrete cDNA molecules. One entry per CDR3 protein results from TCRdb running MiXCR on the 5' RACE reads. The sample yields fewer than 130,000 distinct CDR3 sequences, roughly an eighth seen once. The receptor was derived from an adult who was a healthcare worker with PCR-confirmed SARS-CoV-2 infection or an uninfected control (not recorded which). This specimen was whole blood, taken at baseline. The chain links TRBV11-2 to TRBJ2-5, with D perhaps matching TRBD1 (5 bases). CDR3: CASSSRRQLQETQYF. The CDR3 DNA sequence: TGTGCCAGCAGCTCACGCCGACAGCTCCAAGAGACCCAGTACTTC.